This T cell receptor beta chain originates from a study of radiotherapy plus CTLA-4 blockade in lung cancer. Turning to the study itself: Objective responses arose in about 17% of patients, and 31% experienced disease control.

This clone was observed a handful of times. Antigen: not known. Points from the study as a whole: Expansion of tumor-derived TCR clones was observed in blood after radiotherapy plus ipilimumab.

The germline CDR1 and CDR2 sequences are LGHNA and YSLEER. The length of the CDR3 is 15 residues. V was trimmed by 0 bases and J by 5 bases, leaving 11 bases between them. Ipilimumab-mediated CTLA-4 blockade plus focal radiation was given to patients having chemo-refractory metastatic non-small-cell lung cancer. Clones were read by immunoSEQ multiplex PCR, and TCRdb kept only the in-frame ones, dropping some. The data hold around 20,000 clones, with about 82% observed a single time. The starting material was peripheral blood, obtained from a patient treated with radiotherapy plus ipilimumab. The origin of this receptor is a human donor with non-small cell lung cancer whose response to radiotherapy plus ipilimumab could not be evaluated. This chain links TRBV4-3 with TRBJ1-5; D unresolved. The CDR3 loop is CASSQDRHGDQPQHF. CDR3 nucleotide sequence: TGCGCCAGCAGCCAAGATCGTCACGGGGATCAGCCCCAGCATTTT.